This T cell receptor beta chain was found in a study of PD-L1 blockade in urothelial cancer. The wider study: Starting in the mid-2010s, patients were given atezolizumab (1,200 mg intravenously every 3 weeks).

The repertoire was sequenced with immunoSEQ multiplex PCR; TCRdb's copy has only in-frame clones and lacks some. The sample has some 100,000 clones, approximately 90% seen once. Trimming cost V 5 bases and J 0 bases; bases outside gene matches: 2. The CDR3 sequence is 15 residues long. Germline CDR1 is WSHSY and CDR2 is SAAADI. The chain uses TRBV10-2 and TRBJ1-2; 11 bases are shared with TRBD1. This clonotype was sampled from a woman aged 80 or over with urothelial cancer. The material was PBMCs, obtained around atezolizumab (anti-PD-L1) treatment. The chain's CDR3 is CASSKGQGANYGYTF. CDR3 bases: TGCGCCAGCAGTAAGGGACAGGGGGCTAACTATGGCTACACCTTC.